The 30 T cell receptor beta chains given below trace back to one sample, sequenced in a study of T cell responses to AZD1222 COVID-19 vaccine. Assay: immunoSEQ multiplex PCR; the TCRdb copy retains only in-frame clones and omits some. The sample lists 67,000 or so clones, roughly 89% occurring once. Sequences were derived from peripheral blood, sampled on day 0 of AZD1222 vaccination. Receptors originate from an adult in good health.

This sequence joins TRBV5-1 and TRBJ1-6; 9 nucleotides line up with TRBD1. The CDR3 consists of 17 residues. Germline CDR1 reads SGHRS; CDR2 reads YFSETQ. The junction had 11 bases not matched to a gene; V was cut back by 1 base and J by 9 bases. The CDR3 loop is CASSLKPAQGAVSPLHF. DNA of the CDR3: TGCGCCAGCAGCTTGAAGCCCGCACAGGGGGCGGTTTCACCCCTCCACTTT.

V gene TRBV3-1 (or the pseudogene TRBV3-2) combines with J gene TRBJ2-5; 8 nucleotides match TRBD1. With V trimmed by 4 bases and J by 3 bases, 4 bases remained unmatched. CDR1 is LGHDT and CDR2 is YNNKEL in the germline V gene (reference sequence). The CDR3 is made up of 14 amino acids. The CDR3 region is CASSPHRGEETQYF. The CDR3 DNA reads TGTGCCAGCAGCCCACACAGGGGGGAAGAGACCCAGTACTTC.

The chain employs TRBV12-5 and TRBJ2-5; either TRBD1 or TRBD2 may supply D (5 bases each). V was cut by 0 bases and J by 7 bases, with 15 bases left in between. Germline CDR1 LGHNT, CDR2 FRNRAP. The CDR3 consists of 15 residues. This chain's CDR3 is CASGLVPRGWGTQYF. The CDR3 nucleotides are TGTGCTAGTGGTTTGGTTCCCCGGGGCTGGGGGACCCAGTACTTC.

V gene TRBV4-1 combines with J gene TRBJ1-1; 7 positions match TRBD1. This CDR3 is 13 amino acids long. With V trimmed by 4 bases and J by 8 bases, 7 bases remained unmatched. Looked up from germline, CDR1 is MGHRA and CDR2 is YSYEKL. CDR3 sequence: CASSLPFRGEAFF. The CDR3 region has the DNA TGCGCCAGCAGCCTCCCGTTCAGGGGGGAAGCTTTCTTT.

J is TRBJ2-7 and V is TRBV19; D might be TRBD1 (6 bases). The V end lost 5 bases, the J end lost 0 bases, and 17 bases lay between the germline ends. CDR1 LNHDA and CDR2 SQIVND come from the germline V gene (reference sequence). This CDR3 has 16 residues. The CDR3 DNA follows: TGTGCCAGTAGTTCTTCCGGGACACTCGGCTCCTACGAGCAGTACTTC. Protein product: CASSSSGTLGSYEQYF.

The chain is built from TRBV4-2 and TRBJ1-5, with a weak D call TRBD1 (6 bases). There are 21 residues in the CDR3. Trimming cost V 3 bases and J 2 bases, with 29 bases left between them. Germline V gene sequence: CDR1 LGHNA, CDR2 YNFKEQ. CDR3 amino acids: CASSQRNYELGTLLGNQPQHF. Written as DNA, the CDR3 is TGTGCCAGCAGCCAGAGAAACTACGAATTAGGGACATTACTGGGCAATCAGCCCCAGCATTTT.

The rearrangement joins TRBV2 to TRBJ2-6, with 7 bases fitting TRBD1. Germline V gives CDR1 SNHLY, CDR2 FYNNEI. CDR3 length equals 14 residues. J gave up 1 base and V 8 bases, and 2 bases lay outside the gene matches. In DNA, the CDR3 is TGTGCCAGCCAGACAGGGTCTGGGGCCAACGTCCTGACTTTC. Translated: CASQTGSGANVLTF.

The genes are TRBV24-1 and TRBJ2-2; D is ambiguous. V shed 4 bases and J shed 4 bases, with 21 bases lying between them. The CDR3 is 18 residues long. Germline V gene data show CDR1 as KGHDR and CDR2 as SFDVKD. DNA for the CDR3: TGTGCCACCAGTGACAAAGGACGGAGCGCAGCTAGCACCGGGGAGCTGTTTTTT. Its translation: CATSDKGRSAASTGELFF.

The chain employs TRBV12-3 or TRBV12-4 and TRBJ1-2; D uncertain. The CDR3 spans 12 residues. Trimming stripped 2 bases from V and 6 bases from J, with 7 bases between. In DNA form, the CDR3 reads TGTGCCAGCAGTTTAATGGGTAATGGCTACACCTTC. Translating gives CASSLMGNGYTF.

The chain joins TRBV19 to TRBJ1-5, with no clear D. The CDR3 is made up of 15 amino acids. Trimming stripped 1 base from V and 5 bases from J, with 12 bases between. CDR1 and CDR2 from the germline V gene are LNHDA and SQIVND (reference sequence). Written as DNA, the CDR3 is TGTGCCAGTAGTATAGCGGGGAGCAACTATCAGCCCCAGCATTTT. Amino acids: CASSIAGSNYQPQHF.

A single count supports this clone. CDR3 in amino acids: CASSPTSGQETQYF. As DNA, the CDR3 is TGTGCCAGCTCACCGACTAGCGGTCAAGAGACCCAGTACTTC. V is TRBV18 and J is TRBJ2-5, with 9 bases that match TRBD2. The germline V gene has CDR1 KGHSH and CDR2 LQKENI. The CDR3 totals 14 residues. J lost 2 bases, V lost 3 bases, and 1 base had no gene match.

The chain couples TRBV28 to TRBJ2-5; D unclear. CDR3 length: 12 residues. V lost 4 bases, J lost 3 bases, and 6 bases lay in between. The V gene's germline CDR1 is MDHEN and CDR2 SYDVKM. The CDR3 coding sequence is TGTGCCAGCAGTTCCTCGGAAGAGACCCAGTACTTC. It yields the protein CASSSSEETQYF. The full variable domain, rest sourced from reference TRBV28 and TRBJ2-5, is DVKVTQSSRYLVKRTGEKVFLECVQDMDHENMFWYRQDPGLGLRLIYFSYDVKMKEKGDIPEGYSVSREKKERFSLILESASTNQTSMYLCASSSSEETQYFGPGTRLLVL.

As DNA, the CDR3 is TGTGCCAGCAGCCCCAACACAGATACGCAGTATTTT. Amino acids: CASSPNTDTQYF. V gene TRBV5-5 combines with J gene TRBJ2-3; D is uncertain. Trimming removed 4 bases from V and 2 bases from J, with 5 bases in between. The CDR3 is made up of 12 amino acids. Per germline, CDR1 SGHKS and CDR2 YYEKEE (reference sequence).

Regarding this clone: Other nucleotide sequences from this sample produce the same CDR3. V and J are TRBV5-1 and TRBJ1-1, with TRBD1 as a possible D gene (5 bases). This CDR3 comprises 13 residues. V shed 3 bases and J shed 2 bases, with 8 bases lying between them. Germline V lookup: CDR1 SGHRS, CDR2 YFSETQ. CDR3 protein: CASSSQGNTEAFF. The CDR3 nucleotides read TGCGCCAGCAGCTCTCAGGGAAACACTGAAGCTTTCTTT.

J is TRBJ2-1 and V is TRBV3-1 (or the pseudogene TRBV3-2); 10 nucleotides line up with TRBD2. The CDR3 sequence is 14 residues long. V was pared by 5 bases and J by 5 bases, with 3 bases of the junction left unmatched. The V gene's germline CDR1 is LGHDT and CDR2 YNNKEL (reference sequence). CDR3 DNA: TGTGCCAGCAGCTGGACTAGCGGTAACAATGAGCAGTTCTTC. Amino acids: CASSWTSGNNEQFF.

Here the CDR3 reads CASASGSAAYEQYF. CDR3 coding DNA: TGTGCTAGCGCTTCGGGTAGCGCAGCCTACGAGCAGTACTTC. The chain joins TRBV12-5 to TRBJ2-7; D might be TRBD2 (5 bases). The germline V gene encodes CDR1 LGHNT and CDR2 FRNRAP. This CDR3 region has 14 residues. V lost 9 bases and J lost 2, with 17 bases in between.

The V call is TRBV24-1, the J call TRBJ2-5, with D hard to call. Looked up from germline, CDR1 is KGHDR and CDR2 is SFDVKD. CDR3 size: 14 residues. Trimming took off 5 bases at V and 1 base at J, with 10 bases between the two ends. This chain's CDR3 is CATSAADRQETQYF. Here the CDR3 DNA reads TGTGCCACCAGTGCGGCAGACCGCCAAGAGACCCAGTACTTC.

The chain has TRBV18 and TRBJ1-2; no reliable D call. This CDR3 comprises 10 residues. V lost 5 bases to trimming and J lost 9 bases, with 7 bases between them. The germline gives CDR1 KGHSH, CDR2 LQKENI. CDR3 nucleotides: TGTGCCAGCTCAGCGGGAAGCTACACCTTC. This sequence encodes CASSAGSYTF.

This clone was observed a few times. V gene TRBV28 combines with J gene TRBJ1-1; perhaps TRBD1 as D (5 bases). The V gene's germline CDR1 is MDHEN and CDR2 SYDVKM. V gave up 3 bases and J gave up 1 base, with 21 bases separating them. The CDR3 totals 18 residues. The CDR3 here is CASSFIGAWDYGNTEAFF. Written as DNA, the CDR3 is TGTGCCAGCAGTTTCATTGGGGCCTGGGATTACGGGAACACTGAAGCTTTCTTT.

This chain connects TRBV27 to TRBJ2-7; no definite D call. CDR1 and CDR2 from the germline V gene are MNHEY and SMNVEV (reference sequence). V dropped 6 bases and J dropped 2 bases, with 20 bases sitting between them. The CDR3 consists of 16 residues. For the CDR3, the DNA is TGTGCCAGCAGCACCCTCGCCGGGCCCGGAACCTACGAGCAGTACTTC. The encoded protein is CASSTLAGPGTYEQYF.

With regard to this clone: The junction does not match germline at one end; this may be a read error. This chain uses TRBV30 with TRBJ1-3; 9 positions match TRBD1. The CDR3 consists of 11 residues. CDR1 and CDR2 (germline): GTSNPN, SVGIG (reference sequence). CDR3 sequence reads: CAWGGGQGINF. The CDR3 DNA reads TGTGCCTGGGGTGGGGGACAGGGAATTAATTTT.

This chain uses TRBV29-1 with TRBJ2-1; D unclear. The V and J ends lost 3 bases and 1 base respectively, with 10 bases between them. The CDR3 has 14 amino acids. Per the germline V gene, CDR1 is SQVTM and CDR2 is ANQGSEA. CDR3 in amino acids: CSVEMQPSYNEQFF. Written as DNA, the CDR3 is TGCAGCGTTGAGATGCAGCCATCCTACAATGAGCAGTTCTTC.

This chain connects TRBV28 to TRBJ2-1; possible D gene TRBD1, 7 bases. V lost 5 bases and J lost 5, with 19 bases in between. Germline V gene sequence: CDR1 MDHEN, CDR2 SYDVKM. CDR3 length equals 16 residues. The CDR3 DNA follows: TGTGCCAGCAGTCCACCGACAGGGACTGTTGACAATGAGCAGTTCTTC. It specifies CASSPPTGTVDNEQFF.

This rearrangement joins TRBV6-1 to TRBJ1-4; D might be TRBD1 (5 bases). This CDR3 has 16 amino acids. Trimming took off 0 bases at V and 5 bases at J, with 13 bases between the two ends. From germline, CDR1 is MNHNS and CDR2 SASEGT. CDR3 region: CASSEAQGGSNEKLFF. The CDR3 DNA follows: TGTGCCAGCAGTGAAGCTCAGGGAGGATCGAATGAAAAACTGTTTTTT.

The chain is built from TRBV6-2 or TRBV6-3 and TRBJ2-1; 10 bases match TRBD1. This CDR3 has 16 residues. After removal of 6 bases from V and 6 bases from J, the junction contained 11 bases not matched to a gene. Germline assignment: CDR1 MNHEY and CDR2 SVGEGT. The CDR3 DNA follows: TGTGCCAGCAGCTCCTTCGGACAGGGGGACATCAATGAGCAGTTCTTC. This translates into CASSSFGQGDINEQFF.

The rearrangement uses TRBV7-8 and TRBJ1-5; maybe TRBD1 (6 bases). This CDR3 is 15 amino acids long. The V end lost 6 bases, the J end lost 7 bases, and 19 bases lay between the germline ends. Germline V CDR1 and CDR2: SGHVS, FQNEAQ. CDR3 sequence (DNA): TGTGCCAGCAGTGTACAGGGTTTTTACGGCCAGCCCCAGCATTTT. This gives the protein CASSVQGFYGQPQHF.

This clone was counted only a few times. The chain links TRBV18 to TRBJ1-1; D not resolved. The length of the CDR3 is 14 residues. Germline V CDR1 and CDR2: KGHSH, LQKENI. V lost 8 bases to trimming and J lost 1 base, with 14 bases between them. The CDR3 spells CASRPLPGNTEAFF. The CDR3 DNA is TGTGCCAGCCGCCCCCTCCCGGGGAACACTGAAGCTTTCTTT.

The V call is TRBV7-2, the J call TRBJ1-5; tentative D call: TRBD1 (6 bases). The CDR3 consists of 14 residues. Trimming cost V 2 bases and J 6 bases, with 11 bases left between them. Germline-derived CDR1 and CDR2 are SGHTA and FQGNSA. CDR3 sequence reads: CASSLQGQGQPQHF. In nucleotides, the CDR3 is TGTGCCAGCAGCTTACAGGGGCAGGGTCAGCCCCAGCATTTT.

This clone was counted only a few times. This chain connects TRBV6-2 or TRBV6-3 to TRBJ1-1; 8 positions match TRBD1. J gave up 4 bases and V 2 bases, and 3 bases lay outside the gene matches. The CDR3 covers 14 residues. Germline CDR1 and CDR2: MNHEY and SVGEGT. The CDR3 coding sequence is TGTGCCAGCAGTTACAGGACAGGGAGCACTGAAGCTTTCTTT. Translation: CASSYRTGSTEAFF.

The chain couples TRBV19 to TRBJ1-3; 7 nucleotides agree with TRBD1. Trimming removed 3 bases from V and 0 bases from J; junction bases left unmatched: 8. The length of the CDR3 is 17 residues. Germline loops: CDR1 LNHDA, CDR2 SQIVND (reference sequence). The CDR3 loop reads CASSITGVPDSGNTIYF. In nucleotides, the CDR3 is TGTGCCAGTAGTATCACAGGGGTGCCAGACTCTGGAAACACCATATATTTT.